This is a list of T cell receptor beta chains from one sample in a study of blood T cell repertoires in COVID-19. Method: immunoSEQ multiplex PCR; TCRdb's copy keeps in-frame clones and lacks some. Among around 300,000 clones listed, just under 90% were seen once. Sequencing was carried out using PBMCs or T cells enriched from blood (not recorded which). The origin of the receptors is an older woman who had recovered from COVID-19. The CDR3 runs from the conserved cysteine through the conserved F or W. The order of the fields is clone size, J gene, D gene, V gene, CDR3 protein, CDR3 DNA. The D gene is left open where the match is weak. Size is omitted from some rows. Given values are once, few, many or a class for expanded clones.

clone size: .
J gene: TRBJ1-1
D gene: TRBD1
V gene: TRBV4-1
CDR3 protein: CASSPRDRERDTEAFF
CDR3 DNA: TGCGCCAGCAGCCCCCGGGACAGGGAAAGGGACACTGAAGCTTTCTTT

clone size: .
J gene: TRBJ2-7
D gene: TRBD1
V gene: TRBV7-6
CDR3 protein: CASSTGTGPYEQYF
CDR3 DNA: TGTGCCAGCAGCACAGGGACAGGCCCCTACGAGCAGTACTTC

clone size: .
J gene: TRBJ2-7
D gene: .
V gene: TRBV27
CDR3 protein: CASSPQGTYEQYF
CDR3 DNA: TGTGCCAGCAGCCCCCAGGGCACCTACGAGCAGTACTTC

clone size: few
J gene: TRBJ2-1
D gene: .
V gene: TRBV7-9
CDR3 protein: CASSLAHRTTGTYNEQFF
CDR3 DNA: TGTGCCAGCAGCTTAGCGCACCGTACGACGGGAACCTACAATGAGCAGTTCTTC

clone size: .
J gene: TRBJ1-1
D gene: .
V gene: TRBV10-3
CDR3 protein: CAISERETEAFF
CDR3 DNA: TGTGCCATCAGTGAGAGGGAGACTGAAGCTTTCTTT

clone size: .
J gene: TRBJ1-5
D gene: TRBD1
V gene: TRBV10-3
CDR3 protein: CAIKEGGQQNQPQHF
CDR3 DNA: TGTGCCATCAAGGAGGGGGGACAGCAAAATCAGCCCCAGCATTTT

clone size: once
J gene: TRBJ2-6
D gene: TRBD2
V gene: TRBV27
CDR3 protein: CASGTRGAVTGANVLTF
CDR3 DNA: TGTGCCAGTGGGACTAGAGGCGCGGTAACTGGGGCCAACGTCCTGACTTTC

clone size: .
J gene: TRBJ2-5
D gene: TRBD2
V gene: TRBV20-1
CDR3 protein: CSTREGETQYF
CDR3 DNA: TGCAGTACGCGGGAGGGGGAGACCCAGTACTTC

clone size: .
J gene: TRBJ2-3
D gene: .
V gene: TRBV7-3
CDR3 protein: CASSFAGAGTDTQYF
CDR3 DNA: TGTGCCAGCAGCTTCGCGGGGGCTGGCACAGATACGCAGTATTTT

clone size: few
J gene: TRBJ1-3
D gene: TRBD1
V gene: TRBV19
CDR3 protein: CASSTGNGNTIYF
CDR3 DNA: TGTGCCAGCTCGACAGGGAACGGAAACACCATATATTTT

clone size: .
J gene: TRBJ1-6
D gene: .
V gene: TRBV27
CDR3 protein: CASSFSGLSPLHF
CDR3 DNA: TGTGCCAGCAGTTTTTCAGGATTATCACCCCTCCACTTT

clone size: .
J gene: TRBJ2-2
D gene: .
V gene: TRBV9
CDR3 protein: CASSLINTGELFF
CDR3 DNA: TGTGCCAGCAGCTTAATAAACACCGGGGAGCTGTTTTTT

clone size: .
J gene: TRBJ2-1
D gene: TRBD2
V gene: TRBV13
CDR3 protein: CASSPSPGLSYNEQFF
CDR3 DNA: TGTGCCAGCAGCCCTTCACCGGGACTATCCTACAATGAGCAGTTCTTC

clone size: few
J gene: TRBJ2-7
D gene: TRBD2
V gene: TRBV28
CDR3 protein: CATLGGAGYEQYF
CDR3 DNA: TGTGCCACCCTCGGGGGGGCGGGGTACGAGCAGTACTTC

clone size: few
J gene: TRBJ2-3
D gene: .
V gene: TRBV11-2
CDR3 protein: CASSLDYPRTDTQYF
CDR3 DNA: TGTGCCAGCAGCCTGGACTACCCCCGCACAGATACGCAGTATTTT

clone size: .
J gene: TRBJ2-1
D gene: TRBD2
V gene: TRBV19
CDR3 protein: CASSYIPNAQGGDEQFF
CDR3 DNA: TGTGCCAGTAGTTACATCCCAAACGCTCAGGGAGGGGATGAGCAGTTCTTC

clone size: .
J gene: TRBJ1-2
D gene: .
V gene: TRBV9
CDR3 protein: CASSSPGEGGSYTF
CDR3 DNA: TGTGCCAGCAGCTCCCCGGGTGAAGGCGGCAGCTACACCTTC

clone size: .
J gene: TRBJ2-5
D gene: TRBD2
V gene: TRBV3-1/TRBV3-2
CDR3 protein: CASSQVAGGQTQYF
CDR3 DNA: TGTGCCAGCAGCCAAGTAGCGGGAGGGCAGACCCAGTACTTC

clone size: .
J gene: TRBJ1-1
D gene: .
V gene: TRBV29-1
CDR3 protein: CSVEEQEGTEAFF
CDR3 DNA: TGCAGCGTTGAAGAACAGGAGGGCACTGAAGCTTTCTTT

clone size: .
J gene: TRBJ1-1
D gene: .
V gene: TRBV11-2
CDR3 protein: CASSLDRNTEAFF
CDR3 DNA: TGTGCCAGCAGCTTAGACAGGAACACTGAAGCTTTCTTT

clone size: few
J gene: TRBJ2-3
D gene: TRBD2
V gene: TRBV18
CDR3 protein: CASSLSRLSGRSPTATDTQYF
CDR3 DNA: TGTGCCAGCTCACTCTCCCGTCTTAGCGGGAGATCCCCCACAGCGACAGATACGCAGTATTTT

clone size: .
J gene: TRBJ1-5
D gene: .
V gene: TRBV20-1
CDR3 protein: CSASGGDQPQHF
CDR3 DNA: TGCAGTGCTAGTGGCGGAGATCAGCCCCAGCATTTT

clone size: .
J gene: TRBJ2-2
D gene: .
V gene: TRBV9
CDR3 protein: CASSVTSPGVTGELFF
CDR3 DNA: TGTGCCAGCAGCGTTACCTCTCCGGGGGTTACCGGGGAGCTGTTTTTT

clone size: .
J gene: TRBJ1-5
D gene: .
V gene: TRBV28
CDR3 protein: CASSPQGGWNQPQHF
CDR3 DNA: TGTGCCAGCAGTCCTCAGGGAGGGTGGAATCAGCCCCAGCATTTT

clone size: .
J gene: TRBJ1-1
D gene: .
V gene: TRBV6-5
CDR3 protein: CASSYSLDTEETEAFF
CDR3 DNA: TGTGCCAGCAGTTACTCGTTGGACACCGAAGAGACTGAAGCTTTCTTT

clone size: .
J gene: TRBJ2-2
D gene: TRBD2
V gene: TRBV15
CDR3 protein: CATSKRTSSTGELFF
CDR3 DNA: TGTGCCACCAGCAAAAGGACTAGTAGCACCGGGGAGCTGTTTTTT

clone size: .
J gene: TRBJ2-3
D gene: .
V gene: TRBV5-1
CDR3 protein: CASSLMTGTGTDTQYF
CDR3 DNA: TGCGCCAGCAGCTTGATGACAGGTACTGGCACAGATACGCAGTATTTT

clone size: .
J gene: TRBJ2-1
D gene: TRBD2
V gene: TRBV3-1/TRBV3-2
CDR3 protein: CASSQGSAGGSYNEQFF
CDR3 DNA: TGTGCCAGCAGCCAAGGTTCCGCGGGGGGGTCCTACAATGAGCAGTTCTTC

clone size: .
J gene: TRBJ1-4
D gene: .
V gene: TRBV6-6
CDR3 protein: CASTPPGALPGKLFF
CDR3 DNA: TGTGCCAGCACCCCACCAGGGGCCTTACCTGGAAAACTGTTTTTT

clone size: .
J gene: TRBJ2-1
D gene: .
V gene: TRBV7-2
CDR3 protein: CASVEGVPSFEQFF
CDR3 DNA: TGTGCCAGCGTAGAAGGAGTCCCGTCGTTTGAGCAGTTCTTC

clone size: .
J gene: TRBJ2-5
D gene: TRBD1
V gene: TRBV5-1
CDR3 protein: CASSLDGTGGGETQYF
CDR3 DNA: TGCGCCAGCAGCTTGGATGGGACAGGGGGTGGGGAGACCCAGTACTTC

clone size: .
J gene: TRBJ2-7
D gene: .
V gene: TRBV19
CDR3 protein: CASSQGEDYEQYF
CDR3 DNA: TGTGCCAGTAGTCAGGGGGAGGACTACGAGCAGTACTTC

clone size: .
J gene: TRBJ1-1
D gene: TRBD1
V gene: TRBV24-1
CDR3 protein: CATSDGTGNTEAFF
CDR3 DNA: TGTGCCACCAGTGACGGGACAGGGAACACTGAAGCTTTCTTT

clone size: .
J gene: TRBJ2-1
D gene: .
V gene: TRBV7-9
CDR3 protein: CASSLTPLYNEQFF
CDR3 DNA: TGTGCCAGCAGCTTAACCCCACTATACAATGAGCAGTTCTTC

clone size: .
J gene: TRBJ2-7
D gene: .
V gene: TRBV2
CDR3 protein: CASSAGGAVQQYF
CDR3 DNA: TGTGCCAGCAGTGCGGGGGGCGCAGTGCAGCAGTACTTC

clone size: once
J gene: TRBJ2-3
D gene: TRBD2
V gene: TRBV20-1
CDR3 protein: CSASIWLAGGTDTQYF
CDR3 DNA: TGCAGTGCTAGTATTTGGCTAGCGGGAGGGACAGATACGCAGTATTTT

clone size: .
J gene: TRBJ1-2
D gene: .
V gene: TRBV7-3
CDR3 protein: CASSPEGEGVRTF
CDR3 DNA: TGTGCCAGCAGCCCGGAGGGGGAGGGGGTTAGAACCTTC

clone size: .
J gene: TRBJ2-3
D gene: TRBD2
V gene: TRBV7-9
CDR3 protein: CASRGPLGGPPDTQYF
CDR3 DNA: TGTGCCAGCAGGGGTCCATTGGGAGGGCCTCCAGATACGCAGTATTTT

clone size: .
J gene: TRBJ2-2
D gene: .
V gene: TRBV2
CDR3 protein: CASSWRDTGELFF
CDR3 DNA: TGTGCCAGCAGTTGGAGGGACACCGGGGAGCTGTTTTTT

clone size: .
J gene: TRBJ2-7
D gene: .
V gene: TRBV5-1
CDR3 protein: CASSLGQGLYEQYF
CDR3 DNA: TGCGCCAGCAGCTTGGGGCAGGGGCTATACGAGCAGTACTTC

clone size: .
J gene: TRBJ2-2
D gene: .
V gene: TRBV7-2
CDR3 protein: CASSLAGGRTGELFF
CDR3 DNA: TGTGCCAGCAGCTTAGCGGGGGGGCGGACCGGGGAGCTGTTTTTT

clone size: .
J gene: TRBJ2-1
D gene: TRBD2
V gene: TRBV9
CDR3 protein: CASSIRWGTRGNEQFF
CDR3 DNA: TGTGCCAGCAGCATTAGGTGGGGGACTAGGGGGAATGAGCAGTTCTTC

clone size: once
J gene: TRBJ2-1
D gene: TRBD2
V gene: TRBV7-9
CDR3 protein: CASSLGGGRYEQFF
CDR3 DNA: TGTGCCAGCAGCTTAGGGGGCGGGAGGTATGAGCAGTTCTTC

clone size: .
J gene: TRBJ1-5
D gene: TRBD1
V gene: TRBV27
CDR3 protein: CASSLYGTGAHSNQPQHF
CDR3 DNA: TGTGCCAGCAGTTTATATGGGACAGGGGCGCATAGCAATCAGCCCCAGCATTTT

clone size: .
J gene: TRBJ1-4
D gene: TRBD1
V gene: TRBV20-1
CDR3 protein: CSASVRGTGFEKLFF
CDR3 DNA: TGCAGTGCTAGTGTTAGAGGGACAGGTTTTGAAAAACTGTTTTTT

clone size: .
J gene: TRBJ1-1
D gene: TRBD1
V gene: TRBV3-1/TRBV3-2
CDR3 protein: CASSRTGAVAFF
CDR3 DNA: TGTGCCAGCAGCCGGACAGGGGCGGTAGCTTTCTTT

clone size: .
J gene: TRBJ2-7
D gene: TRBD2
V gene: TRBV18
CDR3 protein: CASSPPLAGGPYEQYF
CDR3 DNA: TGTGCCAGCTCACCACCACTAGCGGGAGGCCCTTACGAGCAGTACTTC

clone size: few
J gene: TRBJ1-5
D gene: .
V gene: TRBV2
CDR3 protein: CASSAGWGSNQPQHF
CDR3 DNA: TGTGCCAGCAGTGCGGGGTGGGGTAGCAATCAGCCCCAGCATTTT

clone size: .
J gene: TRBJ1-6
D gene: .
V gene: TRBV27
CDR3 protein: CASSLASLGRSPLHF
CDR3 DNA: TGTGCCAGCAGTTTAGCGTCACTAGGCAGGTCACCCCTCCACTTT

clone size: .
J gene: TRBJ1-1
D gene: .
V gene: TRBV28
CDR3 protein: CASSVTGSAEAFF
CDR3 DNA: TGTGCCAGCAGTGTCACAGGGAGCGCTGAAGCTTTCTTT

clone size: .
J gene: TRBJ1-2
D gene: .
V gene: TRBV6-5
CDR3 protein: CASSQAWGGSYGYTF
CDR3 DNA: TGTGCCAGCAGTCAGGCGTGGGGGGGTAGCTATGGCTACACCTTC

clone size: .
J gene: TRBJ2-7
D gene: TRBD1
V gene: TRBV5-1
CDR3 protein: CASSTQTGGTRREQYF
CDR3 DNA: TGCGCCAGCAGCACTCAAACAGGGGGAACTCGCCGCGAGCAGTACTTC

clone size: .
J gene: TRBJ2-3
D gene: TRBD2
V gene: TRBV5-4
CDR3 protein: CASSLPLAASTDTQYF
CDR3 DNA: TGTGCCAGCAGCTTACCCCTAGCGGCGAGCACAGATACGCAGTATTTT